The source of this T cell receptor beta chain is a study of shared clonotypes between healthy human individuals. Clones were sequenced by immunoSEQ multiplex PCR, and TCRdb holds only the in-frame ones, with some missing. This sample carries some 1,400,000 clones, roughly 95% of them seen once, and the ten largest clones take roughly 1.2%. From germline, CDR1 is MNHNY and CDR2 SVGAGI (reference sequence). The V end was cut by 0 bases, the J end by 6 bases, with 14 bases between. The CDR3 length is 15 residues. Sequencing was carried out using naive CD4+ T cells sorted from blood. Subset given: CD45RA+ positively selected. The V gene is TRBV6-6, the J gene TRBJ1-1, with D uncertain. The receptor comes from a man aged 25-40 years in good health. DNA for the CDR3: TGTGCCAGCAGTTACTCGAGCAGTCCGCTACCTGAAGCTTTCTTT. This gives the protein CASSYSSSPLPEAFF.